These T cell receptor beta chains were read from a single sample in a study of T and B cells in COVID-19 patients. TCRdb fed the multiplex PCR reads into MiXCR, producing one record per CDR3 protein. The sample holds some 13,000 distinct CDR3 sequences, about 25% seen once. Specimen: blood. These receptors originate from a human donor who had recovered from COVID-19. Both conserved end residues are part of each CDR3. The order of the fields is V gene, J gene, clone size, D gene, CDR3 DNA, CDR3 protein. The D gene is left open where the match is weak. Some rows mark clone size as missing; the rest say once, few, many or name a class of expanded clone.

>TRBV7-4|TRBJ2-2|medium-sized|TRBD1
TGTGCCAGCAGCTTAAGGGTGACAGGGGGCTATGACACCGGGGAGCTGTTTTTT
CASSLRVTGGYDTGELFF
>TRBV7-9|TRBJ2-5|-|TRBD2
TGTGCCAGCAGCTCCCGGACTAGCGGGAAAGAAGAGACCCAGTACTTC
CASSSRTSGKEETQYF
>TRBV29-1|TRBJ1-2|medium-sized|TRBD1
TGCAGCGTTCAGGGCGGGACCGGGACAGGGGGACTGGACACCTTC
CSVQGGTGTGGLDTF
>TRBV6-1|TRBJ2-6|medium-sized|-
TGTGCCAGCAGTGAAGAAGGGTCTGGGGCCAACGTCCTGACTTTC
CASSEEGSGANVLTF
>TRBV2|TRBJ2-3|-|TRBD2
TGTGCCAGCGGATTGGGGGCGGGAGGGCCAGATACGCAGTATTTT
CASGLGAGGPDTQYF
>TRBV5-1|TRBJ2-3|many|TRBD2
TGCGCCAGCAGCTTGAACCTAGCGGGGAACACAGATACGCAGTATTTT
CASSLNLAGNTDTQYF
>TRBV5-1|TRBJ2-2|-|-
TGCGCCAGCAGCGACCCCCGGGACACCAACACCGGGGAGCTGTTTTTT
CASSDPRDTNTGELFF
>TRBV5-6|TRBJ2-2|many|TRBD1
TGTGCCAGCAGCTGGGGACAGGGAAGAAGGGAGCTGTTTTTT
CASSWGQGRRELFF
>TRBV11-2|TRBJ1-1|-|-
TGTGCCAGCAGCTTAGCTCGGGGGGTGAACACTGAAGCTTTCTTT
CASSLARGVNTEAFF
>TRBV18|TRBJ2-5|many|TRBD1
TGTGCCAGCTCACCAAGGACAGGGGGCGAAGAGACCCAGTACTTC
CASSPRTGGEETQYF
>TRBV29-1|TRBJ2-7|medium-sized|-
TGCAGCGTTGTGTGGGGGCGCGAGCAGTACTTC
CSVVWGREQYF
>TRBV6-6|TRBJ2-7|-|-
TGTGCCAGCAGTTACGGGGACTCCTACGAGCAGTACTTC
CASSYGDSYEQYF
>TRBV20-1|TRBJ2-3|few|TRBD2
TGCAGTGCTAGAGTGACTAGCGGACTCATGGATACGCAGTATTTT
CSARVTSGLMDTQYF
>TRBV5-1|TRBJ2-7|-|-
TGCGCCAGCCAAGCTCCCAATGAGGGGTACGAGCAGTACTTC
CASQAPNEGYEQYF
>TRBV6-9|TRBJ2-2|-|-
TGTGCCAGCAGTTATTTTGAGGAAGCCGGGGAGCTGTTTTTT
CASSYFEEAGELFF
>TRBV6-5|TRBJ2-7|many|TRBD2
TGTGCCAGCAGTGCGGCTAGCGGGGGGGCCCACGAGCAGTACTTC
CASSAASGGAHEQYF
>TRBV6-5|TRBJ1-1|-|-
TGTGCCAGCAGACTTGAACAGGGGAACACTGAAGCTTTCTTT
CASRLEQGNTEAFF
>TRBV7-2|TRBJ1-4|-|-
TGTGCCAGCAGCTTAGAAATGGGCAGCCGCTGGGAAGTTGAAAAACTGTTTTTT
CASSLEMGSRWEVEKLFF
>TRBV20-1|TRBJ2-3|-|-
TGCAGTGCTAGGGACACAGATACGCAGTATTTT
CSARDTDTQYF
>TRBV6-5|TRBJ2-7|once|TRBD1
TGTGCCAGCAGTTACTCGACCGGACAGGTCTCCTACGAGCAGTACTTC
CASSYSTGQVSYEQYF
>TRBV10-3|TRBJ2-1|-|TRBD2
TGTGCCATCAGTGCCCCCTGGGAGCGGGGGGGCCACTCCTACAATGAGCAGTTCTTC
CAISAPWERGGHSYNEQFF
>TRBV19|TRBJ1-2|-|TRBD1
TGTGCCAGTTCCTACCCGGACAGGGGGGACTATGGCTACACCTTC
CASSYPDRGDYGYTF
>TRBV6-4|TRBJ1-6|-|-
TGTGCCATCCTGCGGGCGAGGGGTCCACTGGGGCCACCCCTCCACTTT
CAILRARGPLGPPLHF
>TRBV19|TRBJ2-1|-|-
TGTGCCAGTAGTCCACCCGATGGGGGGGCCAATGAGCAGTTCTTC
CASSPPDGGANEQFF
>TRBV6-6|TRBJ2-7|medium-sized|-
TGTGCCAGCAGCCCTCGTCAGGGCTACGAGCAGTACTTC
CASSPRQGYEQYF
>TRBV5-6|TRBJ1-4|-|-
TGCGCCAGCAGCCTCCGGGAGGGGTCGGGTGAAAAACTGTTTTTT
CASSLREGSGEKLFF
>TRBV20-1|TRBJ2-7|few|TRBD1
TGCAGTGCTAGATCCGAGGGACAGGGTGGCGAGCAGTACTTC
CSARSEGQGGEQYF
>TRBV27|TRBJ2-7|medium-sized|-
TGTGCCAGCAGTTTATATCAGGGAGGTGAAGAGCAGTACTTC
CASSLYQGGEEQYF
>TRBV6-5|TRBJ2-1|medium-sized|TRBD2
TGTGCCAGCAGCCCGGGGGGGACTAGCGGATTCAATGAGCAGTTCTTC
CASSPGGTSGFNEQFF
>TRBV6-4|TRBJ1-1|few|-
TGTGCCAGCAGTGACACCTCGAACACTGAAGCTTTCTTT
CASSDTSNTEAFF
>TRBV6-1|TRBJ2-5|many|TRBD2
TGTGCCAGTACCCGGAGAGTAGCGGGAGTTGAGGAGACCCAGTACTTC
CASTRRVAGVEETQYF
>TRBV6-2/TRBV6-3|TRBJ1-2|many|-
TGTGCCAGCAGTTCTCATCTTCGGTATGGCTACACCTTC
CASSSHLRYGYTF
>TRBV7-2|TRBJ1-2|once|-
TGTGCCAGCACCCCACCAGCAGGGTTCGACTATGGCTACACCTTC
CASTPPAGFDYGYTF
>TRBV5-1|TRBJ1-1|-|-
TGCGCCAGCAGCTTTAACAGGATGAACACTGAAGCTTTCTTT
CASSFNRMNTEAFF
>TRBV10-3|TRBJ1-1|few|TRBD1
TGTGCCATCAGCCCGACAGGGCGCACTGAAGCTTTCTTT
CAISPTGRTEAFF
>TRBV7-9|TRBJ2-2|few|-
TGTGCCAGCAGCCCGACAGAGACCGGGGAGCTGTTTTTT
CASSPTETGELFF
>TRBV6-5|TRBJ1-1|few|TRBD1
TGTGCCAGCAGTTACCAACAGGGGGCCGGTGAAGCTTTCTTT
CASSYQQGAGEAFF
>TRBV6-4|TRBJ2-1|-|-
TGTGCCAGCAGTGACTCAATAGTTACTACGACCGCGAAGCAGTTCTTC
CASSDSIVTTTAKQFF
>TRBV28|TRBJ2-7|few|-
TGTGCCAGCCGGGACAAGGGGTACGAGCAGTACTTC
CASRDKGYEQYF
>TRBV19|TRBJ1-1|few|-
TGTGCCAGTAGTGTCGGGTTTACGGTGAACACTGAAGCTTTCTTT
CASSVGFTVNTEAFF
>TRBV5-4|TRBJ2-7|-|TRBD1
TGTGCCAGCAGCTTCGGGACAGGAATCTACGAGCAGTACTTC
CASSFGTGIYEQYF
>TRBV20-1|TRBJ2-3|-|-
TGCAGTGCTAGCCGGGCAGGAAGCACAGATACGCAGTATTTT
CSASRAGSTDTQYF